The 32 T cell receptor beta chains below were found in one sample sequenced in a study of cytomegalovirus exposure and HLA in healthy donors. Use of 60 Vbeta and 13 Jbeta primers characterized the PCR. Repertoires were generated with immunoSEQ multiplex PCR, while TCRdb's copy carries only in-frame clones and drops some. The table records approximately 100,000 clones, roughly 85% of them present only once. The sequencing sample was made of PBMCs. All receptors come from a woman aged 40 to 55 in good health and CMV-seronegative.

This rearrangement joins TRBV28 to TRBJ2-5; unclear D gene. Trimming removed 0 bases at V and 2 bases at J, with 10 bases between. Germline lookup yields CDR1 MDHEN and CDR2 SYDVKM. The CDR3 sequence is 15 residues long. In nucleotides, the CDR3 is TGTGCCAGCAGTTTATGGACTCTGCGGCAAGAGACCCAGTACTTC. Amino acids: CASSLWTLRQETQYF.

The chain couples TRBV4-1 to TRBJ2-5, with D maybe TRBD1 (6 bases). V was shortened by 1 base and J by 3 bases, with 18 bases between the two germline ends. The germline V gene has CDR1 MGHRA and CDR2 YSYEKL. The length of the CDR3 is 17 residues. In DNA form, the CDR3 reads TGCGCCAGCAGCCAAGGGCCGGGACAAGGAATAGAAGAGACCCAGTACTTC. Encoded protein: CASSQGPGQGIEETQYF.

This rearrangement joins TRBV5-1 to TRBJ2-7, with D uncertain. The V end lost 0 bases, the J end lost 6 bases, and 4 bases lay between the germline ends. The CDR3 loop spans 11 amino acids. Germline-derived CDR1 and CDR2 are SGHRS and YFSETQ. The CDR3 is CASSLGLEQYF. For the CDR3, the DNA is TGCGCCAGCAGCTTGGGTCTCGAGCAGTACTTC.

This clone was counted a single time. This chain links TRBV25-1 with TRBJ2-1, with 13 bases identical to TRBD2. V dropped 5 bases and J dropped 7; count of bases not matched to a gene: 5. There are 15 residues in the CDR3. From germline, CDR1 is MGHDK and CDR2 SYGVNS. CDR3 bases: TGTGCCAGCAGTAAGGGGACTAGCGGGATGAATGAGCAGTTCTTC. It codes for CASSKGTSGMNEQFF. The whole variable domain, remainder taken from reference TRBV25-1 and TRBJ2-1, is EADIYQTPRYLVIGTGKKITLECSQTMGHDKMYWYQQDPGMELHLIHYSYGVNSTEKGDLSSESTVSRIRTEHFPLTLESARPSHTSQYLCASSKGTSGMNEQFFGPGTRLTVL.

V and J are TRBV9 and TRBJ1-6; TRBD1 might be the D (6 bases). CDR1 is SGDLS and CDR2 is YYNGEE in the germline V gene. The V and J ends lost 3 bases and 6 bases respectively, with 13 bases between them. The CDR3 has 15 amino acids. The CDR3: CASSEGDRRNSPLHF. In nucleotides, the CDR3 is TGTGCCAGCAGCGAGGGAGACAGGCGTAATTCACCCCTCCACTTT.

The chain is built from TRBV19 and TRBJ2-7; a possible D gene is TRBD2 (6 bases). The V gene lost 5 bases and the J gene lost 3 bases, with 11 bases spanning the gap. Germline values: CDR1 LNHDA, CDR2 SQIVND (reference sequence). The CDR3 runs 13 residues. The CDR3: CASSPGDFYEQYF. For the CDR3, the DNA is TGTGCCAGTAGTCCCGGGGACTTCTACGAGCAGTACTTC.

V usage is TRBV19 and J usage is TRBJ2-1; perhaps TRBD2 as D (5 bases). The V end was cut by 0 bases, the J end by 11 bases, with 14 bases between. CDR3 length equals 14 residues. The V gene's germline CDR1 is LNHDA and CDR2 SQIVND (reference sequence). Here the CDR3 DNA reads TGTGCCAGTAGTATAGATCTGGAGCGGACCAAGCAGTTCTTC. Amino acids: CASSIDLERTKQFF.

This clone came up once. The chain recombines TRBV28 with TRBJ2-5; the match to TRBD1 covers 8 bases. With V trimmed by 3 bases and J by 4 bases, 4 bases remained unmatched. The CDR3 contains 14 residues. CDR1 is MDHEN, CDR2 SYDVKM, per germline. The CDR3 DNA reads TGTGCCAGCAGTTTGCAGGGGGCTTTAGAGACCCAGTACTTC. The encoded protein is CASSLQGALETQYF.

In DNA, the CDR3 is TGCGCCAGCAGCCAAGCGACAGGATTTTCCTATGGCTACACCTTC. Translation gives CASSQATGFSYGYTF. V and J are TRBV4-3 and TRBJ1-2, with D maybe TRBD1 (6 bases). V dropped 1 base and J dropped 4 bases, with 13 bases sitting between them. The CDR3 runs 15 residues. Germline CDR1 and CDR2: LGHNA and YSLEER.

The V gene is TRBV2, the J gene TRBJ2-4; perhaps TRBD1 as D (6 bases). V was clipped by 7 bases and J by 3 bases, with 16 bases between them. Germline V gives CDR1 SNHLY, CDR2 FYNNEI. The CDR3 consists of 15 residues. CDR3 nucleotides: TGTGCCAGCACTAACCCCACAGGGAGCAAAAACATTCAGTACTTC. Protein product: CASTNPTGSKNIQYF.

This clone was seen a few times. V usage is TRBV2 and J usage is TRBJ2-3, with D possibly TRBD2 on 7 matching bases. V was shortened by 7 bases and J by 6 bases, with 29 bases between the two germline ends. CDR3 length: 18 amino acids. Germline CDR1 is SNHLY and CDR2 is FYNNEI. The CDR3 DNA reads TGTGCCAGCACCCGAAGCGCTTCGTACCAGTGGGGGGGCGATACGCAGTATTTT. Its protein is CASTRSASYQWGGDTQYF.

Written as DNA, the CDR3 is TGTGCCAGCTCACGGAAAGGGGCAGGTAACATGGGTACTGAAGCTTTCTTT. Amino acid sequence: CASSRKGAGNMGTEAFF. The rearrangement uses TRBV18 and TRBJ1-1; TRBD1 is a possible D gene (5 bases). The germline V gene encodes CDR1 KGHSH and CDR2 LQKENI. The CDR3 is made up of 17 amino acids. V lost 4 bases to trimming and J lost 5 bases, with 23 bases between them.

This chain links TRBV9 with TRBJ2-1; D might be TRBD2 (5 bases). V was shortened by 0 bases and J by 2 bases, with 12 bases between the two germline ends. CDR1 and CDR2 from the germline V gene are SGDLS and YYNGEE. The CDR3 is 16 amino acids. As DNA, the CDR3 is TGTGCCAGCAGCGTAGAGTTACGGGGAACCTACAATGAGCAGTTCTTC. Translation gives CASSVELRGTYNEQFF. Complete variable domain (other parts from reference TRBV9 and TRBJ2-1): DSGVTQTPKHLITATGQRVTLRCSPRSGDLSVYWYQQSLDQGLQFLIQYYNGEERAKGNILERFSAQQFPDLHSELNLSSLELGDSALYFCASSVELRGTYNEQFFGPGTRLTVL.

The chain uses TRBV29-1 and TRBJ1-5; D is possibly TRBD1 (5 bases). V dropped 3 bases and J dropped 2 bases, with 14 bases sitting between them. This CDR3 region has 15 residues. Per the germline V gene, CDR1 is SQVTM and CDR2 is ANQGSEA. The CDR3 DNA reads as TGCAGCGTTGACAGGGTGGGGAGGGGCAATCAGCCCCAGCATTTT. Translated, it gives CSVDRVGRGNQPQHF.

The rearrangement uses TRBV6-1 and TRBJ1-1; D is undetermined. V was clipped by 4 bases and J by 3 bases, with 9 bases between them. Looked up from germline, CDR1 is MNHNS and CDR2 is SASEGT. The CDR3 spans 13 residues. This chain's CDR3 is CASSVRTDTEAFF. CDR3 in DNA: TGTGCCAGCAGTGTCAGAACAGACACTGAAGCTTTCTTT.

The chain employs TRBV7-2 and TRBJ2-2; D is ambiguous. The CDR3 is 12 amino acids. Trimming shortened V by 2 bases and J by 7 bases, and 5 bases separated the two germline ends. The germline V gene has CDR1 SGHTA and CDR2 FQGNSA. CDR3 coding DNA: TGTGCCAGCAGCTTAAGAGTCGGGGAGCTGTTTTTT. It codes for CASSLRVGELFF.

This clone was observed once. The rearrangement joins TRBV9 to TRBJ2-2; 7 bases align to TRBD1. The ends lost 4 bases at V and 2 bases at J; junction bases unmatched: 5. Germline values: CDR1 SGDLS, CDR2 YYNGEE. The CDR3 sequence is 15 residues long. The chain's CDR3 is CASSPQGLNTGELFF. CDR3 nucleotide sequence: TGTGCCAGCAGCCCACAGGGGCTTAACACCGGGGAGCTGTTTTTT.

This clone appeared a few times. The limits of the CDR3 on the DNA are not certain, so only TCRdb's listed CDR3 is given. This chain connects TRBV19 to TRBJ1-1. Germline V gene lookup returns CDR1 LNHDA and CDR2 SQIVND (reference sequence). The CDR3 length equals 12 residues, ends included. The CDR3 protein is CASDGWGEGTFF.

Worth noting for this clone: Other DNA sequences in this specimen translate into the identical CDR3. The J gene is TRBJ2-3, the V gene TRBV29-1; 8 bases are a match to TRBD2. V was clipped by 0 bases and J by 4 bases; unmatched bases: 15. Germline CDR1 and CDR2: SQVTM and ANQGSEA. CDR3 length: 18 amino acids. The CDR3 reads CSVEDVGRAGGRADTQYF. In DNA form, the CDR3 reads TGCAGCGTTGAAGATGTAGGACGGGCGGGGGGTCGGGCAGATACGCAGTATTTT.

This chain uses TRBV10-1 with TRBJ1-6; tentative D call: TRBD1 (5 bases). Looked up from germline, CDR1 is WNHNN and CDR2 is SYGVQD (reference sequence). V was pared by 7 bases and J by 6 bases, with 10 bases between. This CDR3 is 13 amino acids long. The CDR3 DNA reads TGCGCCAGCAAACCGACAGCTAATTCACCCCTCCACTTT. It encodes CASKPTANSPLHF.

V usage is TRBV27 and J usage is TRBJ2-7; 9 positions agree with TRBD1. V dropped 8 bases and J dropped 4; count of bases not matched to a gene: 6. There are 13 residues in the CDR3. Germline values: CDR1 MNHEY, CDR2 SMNVEV (reference sequence). The CDR3 is CASGRDRDYEQYF. In nucleotides, the CDR3 is TGTGCCAGCGGGCGGGACAGGGATTACGAGCAGTACTTC.

The chain is built from TRBV5-1 and TRBJ2-6; TRBD1 matches at 8 bases. Germline V lookup: CDR1 SGHRS, CDR2 YFSETQ. Trimming removed 4 bases from V and 0 bases from J; junction bases left unmatched: 6. This CDR3 has 17 residues. In DNA form, the CDR3 reads TGCGCCAGCAGCGCCGGGACAGGCAGCTCTGGGGCCAACGTCCTGACTTTC. Its translation: CASSAGTGSSGANVLTF.

In this sample, this clone turned up a few times. The rearrangement links TRBV7-2 to TRBJ1-5, with D hard to call. Per the germline V gene, CDR1 is SGHTA and CDR2 is FQGNSA. The V end was cut by 1 base, the J end by 6 bases, with 7 bases between. The CDR3 has 13 residues. The CDR3: CASSLDFFQPQHF. CDR3 bases: TGTGCCAGCAGCTTAGATTTCTTTCAGCCCCAGCATTTT.

V usage is TRBV5-1 and J usage is TRBJ1-1; 11 bases fit TRBD1. Germline V gene lookup returns CDR1 SGHRS and CDR2 YFSETQ. V lost 1 base and J lost 5; bases outside the gene matches: 7. The CDR3 contains 16 residues. The CDR3 here is CASSLNTGTGGTEAFF. The CDR3 DNA sequence: TGCGCCAGCAGCTTGAACACCGGGACAGGGGGGACTGAAGCTTTCTTT. Using reference TRBV5-1 and TRBJ1-1 for the parts outside the CDR3, the full variable domain is KAGVTQTPRYLIKTRGQQVTLSCSPISGHRSVSWYQQTPGQGLQFLFEYFSETQRNKGNFPGRFSGRQFSNSRSEMNVSTLELGDSALYLCASSLNTGTGGTEAFFGQGTRLTVV.

This clone was seen once. The chain combines TRBV19 with TRBJ1-1; D possibly corresponds to TRBD1 (6 bases). Trimming removed 2 bases at V and 5 bases at J, with 12 bases between. The CDR3 sequence is 14 residues long. Per germline, CDR1 LNHDA and CDR2 SQIVND (reference sequence). CDR3 amino acids: CASSIMGAGTEAFF. CDR3 DNA sequence: TGTGCCAGTAGTATAATGGGGGCTGGGACTGAAGCTTTCTTT.

V gene TRBV14 combines with J gene TRBJ2-5; the match to TRBD2 covers 11 bases. The CDR3 has 14 residues. Germline-derived CDR1 and CDR2 are SGHDN and FVKESK. The ends lost 6 bases at V and 4 bases at J; junction bases unmatched: 4. CDR3 loop: CASSRGLAGETQYF. CDR3 DNA sequence: TGTGCCAGCAGTCGAGGACTAGCGGGAGAGACCCAGTACTTC. The variable domain in full, with the rest retrieved from reference TRBV14 and TRBJ2-5, is EAGVTQFPSHSVIEKGQTVTLRCDPISGHDNLYWYRRVMGKEIKFLLHFVKESKQDESGMPNNRFLAERTGGTYSTLKVQPAELEDSGVYFCASSRGLAGETQYFGPGTRLLVL.

The rearrangement links TRBV7-2 to TRBJ2-5; D may be TRBD1 (5 bases). The CDR3 spans 15 residues. V dropped 0 bases and J dropped 5 bases, with 13 bases sitting between them. Germline values: CDR1 SGHTA, CDR2 FQGNSA. The CDR3 loop reads CASSLAGLGVETQYF. The CDR3 bases are TGTGCCAGCAGCTTAGCGGGTCTAGGGGTCGAGACCCAGTACTTC.

CDR3 sequence reads: CASSYGARTSTDTQYF. The DNA for the CDR3 is TGTGCCAGCAGTTACGGAGCCCGGACTAGCACAGATACGCAGTATTTT. The rearrangement joins TRBV6-6 to TRBJ2-3; a weak D match, TRBD2 (5 bases). CDR1 is MNHNY, CDR2 SVGAGI, per germline (reference sequence). Trimming removed 2 bases from V and 0 bases from J, with 12 bases in between. The CDR3 is 16 amino acids.

V is TRBV6-6 and J is TRBJ1-1; maybe TRBD1 (6 bases). V lost 6 bases to trimming and J lost 5 bases, with 10 bases between them. Germline loops: CDR1 MNHNY, CDR2 SVGAGI (reference sequence). The CDR3 runs to 12 residues. The CDR3 protein is CASSRGQTEAFF. The CDR3 nucleotides are TGTGCCAGCAGCAGGGGTCAGACTGAAGCTTTCTTT.

This clone has more than one count but fewer than ten. The chain's CDR3 is CSVDSGVGYTF. DNA for the CDR3: TGCAGCGTCGATTCGGGAGTTGGCTACACCTTC. J is TRBJ1-2 and V is TRBV29-1; D not resolved. V lost 6 bases, J lost 7 bases, and 12 bases lay in between. There are 11 residues in the CDR3. Germline values: CDR1 SQVTM, CDR2 ANQGSEA.

The rearrangement links TRBV6-6 to TRBJ2-7; D is possibly TRBD2 (6 bases). Trimming pared 7 bases from V and 5 bases from J, leaving 24 bases between. CDR1 and CDR2 (germline): MNHNY, SVGAGI (reference sequence). The CDR3 length is 16 residues. The CDR3 DNA reads TGTGCCAGCACCAGGGATTCTAGCGCCTCAAGGCACGAGCAGTACTTC. It specifies CASTRDSSASRHEQYF.

This clone was found a few times. V is TRBV11-3 and J is TRBJ1-1, with D uncertain. V was clipped by 2 bases and J by 8 bases, with 12 bases between them. CDR1 is SGHNT, CDR2 YENEEA, per germline. This CDR3 contains 13 residues. As DNA, the CDR3 is TGTGCCAGCAGCTTAACCCCCAGGAGGGAAGCTTTCTTT. It yields the protein CASSLTPRREAFF.